The 17 T cell receptor beta chains in this list originate from one sample, sequenced in a study of molecular identifiers for immune sequencing clone quantification. Each CDR3 protein is one row after TCRdb ran MiXCR on the PCR reads. The sample holds approximately 630,000 distinct CDR3 sequences, over 25% seen once. Sample: naive CD8+ T cells from blood, with Jurkat cell RNA spiked in. The subset is: FACS-sorted CD8+CD4-CCR7+CD45RA+ naive T cells. These receptors came from a human donor in good health. Some libraries in this study had Jurkat cell RNA spiked in.

This rearrangement joins TRBV7-3 to TRBJ2-5; no clear D. Germline lookup yields CDR1 SGHTA and CDR2 FQGTGA. The V end was cut by 6 bases, the J end by 4 bases, with 18 bases between. The CDR3 has 15 amino acids. CDR3 nucleotides: TGTGCCAGCAGTCCAACTGGATCCCTTCGAGAGACCCAGTACTTC. This encodes CASSPTGSLRETQYF.

This clonotype appeared many times. V gene TRBV27 combines with J gene TRBJ1-6; 9 bases line up with TRBD1. The CDR3 is made up of 16 amino acids. V lost 0 bases, J lost 7 bases, and 4 bases stayed unmatched. CDR1 is MNHEY, CDR2 SMNVEV, per germline (reference sequence). The CDR3 DNA sequence: TGTGCCAGCAGTTTATCGTTCGGACAGGGGAATTCACCCCTCCACTTT. Encoded protein: CASSLSFGQGNSPLHF.

This chain connects TRBV12-3 or TRBV12-4 to TRBJ2-2; D is perhaps TRBD2 (6 bases). The CDR3 runs 14 residues. V was clipped by 3 bases and J by 3 bases, with 8 bases between them. CDR3 nucleotides: TGTGCCAGCAGTTTTAGGGACTACACCGGGGAGCTGTTTTTT. Translated: CASSFRDYTGELFF.

As regards this clonotype: No conserved phenylalanine or tryptophan is present at the end of the CDR3, so a read error is the likely explanation. This chain joins TRBV13 and TRBJ1-4; D not certain. Germline CDR1 PRHDT, CDR2 FYEKMQ (reference sequence). With 4 bases removed from V and 5 bases from J, the gap between germline ends came to 11 bases. The CDR3 consists of 14 residues. The CDR3 bases are TGTGCCAGCAGCTCCGCAGAAAAGAATGAAAAACTGTTTTGT. It is translated as CASSSAEKNEKLFC.

This clonotype occurred many times. This chain connects TRBV13 to TRBJ1-2; 10 bases align to TRBD1. This CDR3 has 15 residues. V lost 2 bases and J lost 10; bases outside the gene matches: 10. From germline, CDR1 is PRHDT and CDR2 FYEKMQ (reference sequence). For the CDR3, the DNA is TGTGCCAGCAGCTTATGGGGACAGGGGAATTTTTACTACACCTTC. It translates to CASSLWGQGNFYYTF.

The sample holds many counts of this clonotype. The chain couples TRBV25-1 to TRBJ2-5; D is unclear. V was shortened by 1 base and J by 4 bases, with 7 bases between the two germline ends. The CDR3 is 13 residues long. CDR1 and CDR2 from the germline V gene are MGHDK and SYGVNS. CDR3 amino acids: CASSESRLETQYF. The CDR3 nucleotides are TGTGCCAGCAGTGAATCTAGGCTAGAGACCCAGTACTTC.

This clonotype appeared many times. This chain connects TRBV7-6 to TRBJ2-3; D tentatively fits TRBD1 or TRBD2 (8 bases each). Germline assignment: CDR1 SGHVS and CDR2 FNYEAQ. The CDR3 is made up of 16 amino acids. Trimming left V 5 bases short and J 2 bases short, with 17 bases between. The CDR3 DNA reads as TGTGCCAGCAGCCAAGACAGGGGACTAGTCACAGATACGCAGTATTTT. It encodes CASSQDRGLVTDTQYF.

This clonotype was seen a handful of times. The chain has TRBV20-1 and TRBJ1-1; D unclear. The CDR3 has 15 amino acids. V dropped 4 bases and J dropped 3 bases, with 18 bases sitting between them. Germline V gene data show CDR1 as DFQATT and CDR2 as SNEGSKA (reference sequence). The DNA for the CDR3 is TGCAGTGCTAAGGTGCTTCCAGGCACCGACACTGAAGCTTTCTTT. This gives the protein CSAKVLPGTDTEAFF.

About this clonotype itself: Just one base apart from a much larger clone, this may be a read error. J is TRBJ2-3 and V is TRBV7-9; possibly TRBD2 for D (5 bases). V gave up 4 bases and J gave up 4 bases, with 15 bases separating them. CDR3 length: 15 amino acids. Germline CDR1 reads SEHNR; CDR2 reads FQNEAQ (reference sequence). CDR3 region: CASSSPPPSPDTQYF. CDR3 sequence (DNA): TGTGCCAGCAGCTCCCCGCCGCCTAGCCCAGATACGCAGTATTTT.

The J gene is TRBJ1-4, the V gene TRBV4-3; possibly TRBD1 for D (5 bases). Trimming left V 6 bases short and J 8 bases short, with 22 bases between. The CDR3 loop spans 16 amino acids. Germline assignment: CDR1 LGHNA and CDR2 YSLEER. CDR3 sequence (DNA): TGCGCCAGCAGTCCCGGGACCTTTTCCGGAGGGGAAAAACTGTTTTTT. Residues: CASSPGTFSGGEKLFF.

This clonotype showed up just a few times. The CDR3 is CASSYHRGLAEAFF. In DNA form, the CDR3 reads TGTGCCAGCAGCTATCACAGGGGGCTTGCTGAAGCTTTCTTT. The rearrangement links TRBV7-2 to TRBJ1-1, with 9 bases matching TRBD1. V was pared by 4 bases and J by 6 bases, with 6 bases of the junction left unmatched. From germline, CDR1 is SGHTA and CDR2 FQGNSA. The CDR3 loop spans 14 amino acids.

On this clonotype: As the CDR3 is not closed by the conserved phenylalanine or tryptophan, this likely results from a read error. The J gene is TRBJ2-1, the V gene TRBV19; no firm D call. The CDR3 length is 14 residues. Trimming took off 0 bases at V and 12 bases at J, with 15 bases between the two ends. Germline values: CDR1 LNHDA, CDR2 SQIVND (reference sequence). This CDR3 is CASSIDMVIGWQFY. CDR3 sequence (DNA): TGTGCCAGTAGTATAGATATGGTAATAGGGTGGCAGTTCTAC.

This clonotype showed up just a few times. The J gene is TRBJ2-5, the V gene TRBV19; 7 bases map to TRBD1. CDR1 is LNHDA and CDR2 is SQIVND in the germline V gene (reference sequence). Trimming at V came to 5 bases and at J to 4 bases, leaving 10 bases not matched to a gene. The CDR3 contains 15 residues. CDR3 nucleotides: TGTGCCAGTAGTGAAAGGGACCGACAGGGAGAGACCCAGTACTTC. Protein sequence: CASSERDRQGETQYF.

About this clonotype itself: Compared with germline, one end of the junction differs, possibly owing to a read error. This rearrangement joins TRBV3-1 to TRBJ1-1, with D possibly matching TRBD1 (5 bases). The V gene's germline CDR1 is LGHDT and CDR2 YNNKEL (reference sequence). This CDR3 has 15 residues. CDR3 sequence reads: CASNQDPGGNTEAFF. The CDR3 coding sequence is TGTGCCAGCAACCAAGACCCCGGGGGAAACACTGAAGCTTTCTTT.

The J gene is TRBJ2-7, the V gene TRBV27; 8 bases are a match to TRBD1. The V gene end was trimmed by 7 bases and the J gene end by 4 bases; junction bases not matched to a gene: 15. Germline CDR1 is MNHEY and CDR2 is SMNVEV (reference sequence). The CDR3 length is 16 residues. The CDR3, as DNA: TGTGCCAGCACCTCCACAGGGGTTCAGGGGGCTTACGAGCAGTACTTC. It codes for CASTSTGVQGAYEQYF.

Details on this clonotype: With a much larger clone just one base away, this may be a read error. The chain has TRBV12-3 or TRBV12-4 and TRBJ2-5, with 7 bases identical to TRBD1. The trim removed 5 bases at V and 2 bases at J, leaving 5 bases unmatched. This CDR3 is built from 14 residues. CDR3 residues: CASSHLDRQETQYF. CDR3 nucleotide sequence: TGTGCCAGCAGTCACTTGGACAGGCAAGAGACCCAGTACTTC.

Comments on this clonotype: With a much larger clone just one base away, this may be a read error. This chain links TRBV19 with TRBJ1-1, with D uncertain. CDR3 length: 14 residues. From germline, CDR1 is LNHDA and CDR2 SQIVND (reference sequence). CDR3 sequence: CASNIWGLNTEAFF. CDR3 DNA sequence: TGTGCCAGTAATATATGGGGTTTGAACACTGAAGCTTTCTTT.